A single sample gave rise to the 25 T cell receptor beta chains below, sequenced in a study of early T cells in non-severe SARS-CoV-2 infection. TCRdb re-analysed the 5' RACE reads in MiXCR, keeping a single row per CDR3 protein. Altogether roughly 64,000 distinct CDR3 sequences are present, less than 9.5% being singletons, with the ten largest covering 10% to 15%. The material was whole blood, obtained at baseline. These receptors all stem from an adult who was a healthcare worker with PCR-confirmed SARS-CoV-2 infection or an uninfected control (not recorded which).

This CDR3 is CASSLVSGNIQYF. For the CDR3, the DNA is TGTGCCAGCAGCTTAGTATCGGGAAACATTCAGTACTTC. This rearrangement joins TRBV7-2 to TRBJ2-4, with unresolved D. Looked up from germline, CDR1 is SGHTA and CDR2 is FQGNSA. The V end was cut by 1 base, the J end by 6 bases, with 7 bases between. The CDR3 has 13 residues. Variable domain in full (rest from reference TRBV7-2 and TRBJ2-4): GAGVSQSPSNKVTEKGKDVELRCDPISGHTALYWYRQSLGQGLEFLIYFQGNSAPDKSGLPSDRFSAERTGGSVSTLTIQRTQQEDSAVYLCASSLVSGNIQYFGAGTRLSVL.

This chain links TRBV12-3 or TRBV12-4 with TRBJ1-2; the match to TRBD1 covers 10 bases. V lost 4 bases and J lost 6; bases outside the gene matches: 8. CDR3 length equals 15 residues. The CDR3 DNA reads as TGTGCCAGCAGTTACCGACCGGGACAGGGGAATGGCTACACCTTC. Its protein is CASSYRPGQGNGYTF.

This clonotype occurred many times. The chain has TRBV6-5 and TRBJ1-1; 8 nucleotides line up with TRBD1. Looked up from germline, CDR1 is MNHEY and CDR2 is SVGAGI. CDR3 length: 13 residues. J gave up 5 bases and V 5 bases, and 4 bases lay outside the gene matches. This CDR3 reads CASSRQGRTEAFF. CDR3 bases: TGTGCCAGCAGTAGACAGGGGAGGACTGAAGCTTTCTTT.

This clonotype was detected ten times or more. V and J are TRBV18 and TRBJ2-1; the match to TRBD1 covers 7 bases. After removal of 4 bases from V and 8 bases from J, the junction contained 11 bases not matched to a gene. The CDR3 consists of 15 residues. Germline V lookup: CDR1 KGHSH, CDR2 LQKENI. CDR3 sequence reads: CASSHQRDSFYEQFF. The CDR3 nucleotides are TGTGCCAGCTCACACCAACGGGACAGTTTTTATGAGCAGTTCTTC.

This clonotype was seen ten or more times. The chain carries TRBV9 and TRBJ2-7; no clear D. The CDR3 spans 15 residues. With 2 bases removed from V and 0 bases from J, the gap between germline ends came to 12 bases. Germline CDR1 SGDLS, CDR2 YYNGEE. The CDR3 bases are TGTGCCAGCAGCGTCCTCGCCTCGAGCTCCTACGAGCAGTACTTC. This codes for CASSVLASSSYEQYF.

This clonotype was detected a few times. The V gene is TRBV14, the J gene TRBJ2-5; 14 nucleotides line up with TRBD2. CDR3 length equals 17 residues. V gave up 1 base and J gave up 4 bases; unmatched junction bases: 5. Germline assignment: CDR1 SGHDN and CDR2 FVKESK. CDR3 DNA sequence: TGTGCCAGCAGCCAAGGACTAGCGGGAGGGCCTCCAGAGACCCAGTACTTC. Translating it yields CASSQGLAGGPPETQYF.

This clonotype was observed a few times. The chain employs TRBV6-6 and TRBJ2-7; D might be TRBD1 or TRBD2, each matching 6 bases. This CDR3 has 14 residues. Per the germline V gene, CDR1 is MNHNY and CDR2 is SVGAGI (reference sequence). Trimming left V 6 bases short and J 2 bases short, with 14 bases between. CDR3 residues: CASRPRGAPYEQYF. In nucleotides, the CDR3 is TGTGCCAGCAGGCCGAGGGGGGCGCCCTACGAGCAGTACTTC.

This clonotype was found a few times. The V gene is TRBV7-9, the J gene TRBJ1-1; the D is unclear. The CDR3 sequence is 11 residues long. Germline lookup yields CDR1 SEHNR and CDR2 FQNEAQ (reference sequence). V was shortened by 0 bases and J by 8 bases, with 4 bases between the two germline ends. CDR3 region: CASSLAPEAFF. The CDR3 bases are TGTGCCAGCAGCTTAGCGCCAGAAGCTTTCTTT.

Many counts were recorded for this clonotype. This chain connects TRBV21-1 to TRBJ2-3; TRBD1, the D gene given by the table, was not confirmed from the DNA. TRBV21-1 is labeled a pseudogene. The CDR3 contains 17 residues. CDR3 loop: CASSKVQVQTSTDTQYF. The CDR3 DNA reads TGTGCCAGCAGCAAAGTACAGGTTCAAACTAGCACAGATACGCAGTATTTT.

This clonotype has at least ten counts. The J gene is TRBJ1-5, the V gene TRBV6-1; D unclear. V lost 3 bases and J lost 4, with 13 bases in between. The CDR3 length is 15 residues. Germline CDR1 reads MNHNS; CDR2 reads SASEGT. The CDR3, as DNA: TGTGCCAGCAGTGAGGCGGAGGGCTGGAATCAGCCCCAGCATTTT. It encodes CASSEAEGWNQPQHF.

Many counts were recorded for this clonotype. The V and J genes are TRBV20-1 and TRBJ2-1; 14 bases match TRBD2. The J segment lost 1 base and the V segment lost 5 bases, leaving 7 bases of the junction unmatched. The CDR3 has 17 residues. Germline assignment: CDR1 DFQATT and CDR2 SNEGSKA (reference sequence). In DNA form, the CDR3 reads TGCAGTGCTCCTTCTGGGACTAGCGGGAGTTCCTACAATGAGCAGTTCTTC. Translated: CSAPSGTSGSSYNEQFF.

Ten or more counts support this clonotype. This rearrangement joins TRBV20-1 to TRBJ2-3; TRBD2 aligns across 7 bases. The CDR3 has 15 amino acids. With 5 bases clipped from V and 5 bases from J, the junction kept 13 bases outside the gene matches. Germline CDR1 is DFQATT and CDR2 is SNEGSKA (reference sequence). CDR3: CSAVTLAVTGDTQYF. The DNA of the CDR3 is TGCAGTGCTGTAACCCTAGCGGTAACGGGAGATACGCAGTATTTT.

This clonotype was seen only a few times. V usage is TRBV29-1 and J usage is TRBJ2-5; D gene unclear. V lost 5 bases to trimming and J lost 4 bases, with 14 bases between them. CDR3 length equals 13 residues. Germline CDR1 is SQVTM and CDR2 is ANQGSEA. This chain's CDR3 is CSVLGREGETQYF. In DNA, the CDR3 is TGCAGCGTTTTGGGTAGGGAAGGAGAGACCCAGTACTTC.

J is TRBJ1-2 and V is TRBV12-3 or TRBV12-4; 9 bases line up with TRBD1. Trimming cost V 6 bases and J 4 bases; bases outside gene matches: 9. The CDR3 runs to 15 residues. The CDR3 region has the DNA TGTGCCAGCAGCCGGGGACAGGGTATCAGCTATGGCTACACCTTC. It specifies CASSRGQGISYGYTF.

This clonotype has at least ten counts. This chain uses TRBV6-1 with TRBJ2-1; D remains unclear. The V end was cut by 6 bases, the J end by 4 bases, with 7 bases between. CDR3 size: 12 residues. The germline gives CDR1 MNHNS, CDR2 SASEGT. CDR3: CASRRAYNEQFF. Here the CDR3 DNA reads TGTGCCAGCAGGCGAGCGTACAATGAGCAGTTCTTC.

This clonotype showed up just a few times. V gene TRBV7-3 combines with J gene TRBJ2-1; D remains unclear. This CDR3 has 18 residues. The germline V gene has CDR1 SGHTA and CDR2 FQGTGA. The V and J ends lost 4 bases and 0 bases respectively, with 19 bases between them. CDR3 protein: CASSYEADHPLSYNEQFF. In DNA form, the CDR3 reads TGTGCCAGCAGCTACGAGGCGGACCACCCCCTCTCCTACAATGAGCAGTTCTTC.

In this sample, this clonotype turned up many times. The J gene is TRBJ2-3, the V gene TRBV6-5; TRBD1 matches 7 bases. J lost 3 bases, V lost 8 bases, and 11 bases had no gene match. The CDR3 loop spans 15 amino acids. Germline CDR1 is MNHEY and CDR2 is SVGAGI. In DNA form, the CDR3 reads TGTGCCAGCCTTCCAGGGGGTGAATTGACAGATACGCAGTATTTT. Protein product: CASLPGGELTDTQYF.

This clonotype was counted a few times. The chain combines TRBV7-2 with TRBJ2-5, with TRBD1 matching over 8 bases. Per germline, CDR1 SGHTA and CDR2 FQGNSA. J was trimmed by 4 bases and V by 5 bases; bases with no gene match: 12. The CDR3 loop spans 16 amino acids. The CDR3, as DNA: TGTGCCAGCAGCCCAACAGGGGGAAATATAGGAGAGACCCAGTACTTC. Protein sequence: CASSPTGGNIGETQYF.

At least ten counts were recorded for this clonotype. This rearrangement joins TRBV7-8 to TRBJ2-3; D is unclear. Trimming cost V 4 bases and J 0 bases, with 8 bases left between them. The CDR3 length is 14 residues. The germline CDR1 and CDR2 sequences are SGHVS and FQNEAQ. Written as DNA, the CDR3 is TGTGCCAGCAGCTCCTTAGGCAGCACAGATACGCAGTATTTT. Its translation: CASSSLGSTDTQYF.

In this sample, this clonotype turned up many times. The V and J genes are TRBV10-3 and TRBJ2-3, with 9 positions matching TRBD2. Germline CDR1 ENHRY, CDR2 SYGVKD. The CDR3 extends over 14 amino acids. The V gene end was trimmed by 9 bases and the J gene end by 2 bases; junction bases not matched to a gene: 6. Here the CDR3 DNA reads TGTGCCATGACTAGCGGAGGCTACACAGATACGCAGTATTTT. Translation gives CAMTSGGYTDTQYF.

The sample holds one count of this clonotype. V and J are TRBV4-3 and TRBJ2-2; unclear D gene. This CDR3 comprises 16 residues. Germline-derived CDR1 and CDR2 are LGHNA and YSLEER. The V end lost 0 bases, the J end lost 3 bases, and 11 bases lay between the germline ends. CDR3 sequence (DNA): TGCGCCAGCAGCCAAGAAGTACTTTCGGACACCGGGGAGCTGTTTTTT. Encoded protein: CASSQEVLSDTGELFF.

This clonotype appeared a few times. The chain recombines TRBV6-6 with TRBJ1-3; 7 bases are a match to TRBD1. J was trimmed by 0 bases and V by 5 bases; bases with no gene match: 7. The CDR3 contains 16 residues. The germline gives CDR1 MNHNY, CDR2 SVGAGI (reference sequence). This CDR3 is CASSPPGQSSGNTIYF. CDR3 DNA sequence: TGTGCCAGCAGTCCGCCGGGACAGAGCTCTGGAAACACCATATATTTT.

The chain couples TRBV7-3 to TRBJ1-1; D may be TRBD1 (6 bases). The length of the CDR3 is 14 residues. The germline V gene has CDR1 SGHTA and CDR2 FQGTGA. V was cut by 0 bases and J by 4 bases, with 9 bases left in between. The CDR3, as DNA: TGTGCCAGCAGCTTAACAGGGGGACTCACTGAAGCTTTCTTT. Amino acid sequence: CASSLTGGLTEAFF.

This clonotype has a count of ten or more. The rearrangement links TRBV6-5 to TRBJ2-7; weak D call: TRBD1 (5 bases). The CDR3 length is 13 residues. Germline CDR1 and CDR2: MNHEY and SVGAGI. Trimming pared 6 bases from V and 2 bases from J, leaving 11 bases between. DNA for the CDR3: TGTGCCAGCAGCACCGACAGTGCCTACGAGCAGTACTTC. Translation: CASSTDSAYEQYF.

This clonotype was counted many times. J is TRBJ2-7 and V is TRBV18, with D uncertain. This CDR3 comprises 14 residues. The V end lost 6 bases, the J end lost 0 bases, and 12 bases lay between the germline ends. CDR1 and CDR2 (germline): KGHSH, LQKENI. The CDR3 DNA follows: TGTGCCAGCTCCCCCGTGGGCACCTCCTACGAGCAGTACTTC. Its translation is CASSPVGTSYEQYF.